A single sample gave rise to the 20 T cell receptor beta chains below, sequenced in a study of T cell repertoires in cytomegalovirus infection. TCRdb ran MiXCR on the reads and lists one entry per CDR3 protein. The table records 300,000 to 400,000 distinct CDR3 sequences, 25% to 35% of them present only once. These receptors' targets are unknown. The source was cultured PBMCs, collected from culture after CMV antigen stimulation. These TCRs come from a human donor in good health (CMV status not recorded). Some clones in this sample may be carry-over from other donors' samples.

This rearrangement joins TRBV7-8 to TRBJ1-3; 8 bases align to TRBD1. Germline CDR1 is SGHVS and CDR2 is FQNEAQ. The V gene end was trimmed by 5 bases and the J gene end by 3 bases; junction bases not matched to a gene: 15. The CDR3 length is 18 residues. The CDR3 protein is CASSQDRVVGASGNTIYF. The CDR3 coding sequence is TGTGCCAGCAGCCAGGACAGGGTGGTGGGTGCAAGTGGAAACACCATATATTTT.

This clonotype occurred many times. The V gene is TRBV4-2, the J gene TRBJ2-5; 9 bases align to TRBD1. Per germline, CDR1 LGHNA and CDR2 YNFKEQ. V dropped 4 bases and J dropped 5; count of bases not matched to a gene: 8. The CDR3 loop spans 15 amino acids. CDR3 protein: CASSPQGARSETQYF. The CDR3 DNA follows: TGTGCCAGCAGCCCACAGGGGGCCCGATCGGAGACCCAGTACTTC.

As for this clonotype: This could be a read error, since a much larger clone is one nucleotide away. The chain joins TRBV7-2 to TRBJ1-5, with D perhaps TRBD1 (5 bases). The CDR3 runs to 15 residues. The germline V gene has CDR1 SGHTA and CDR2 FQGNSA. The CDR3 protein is CASSPHGTYDQPQNF. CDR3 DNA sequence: TGTGCCAGCAGCCCTCACGGGACCTACGATCAGCCCCAGAATTTT.

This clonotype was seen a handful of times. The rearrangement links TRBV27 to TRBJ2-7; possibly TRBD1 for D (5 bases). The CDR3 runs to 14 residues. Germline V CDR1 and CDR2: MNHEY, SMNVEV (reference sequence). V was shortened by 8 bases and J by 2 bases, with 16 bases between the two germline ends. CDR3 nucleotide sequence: TGTGCCAGCCTCGACAGAATTCCCCCCTACGAGCAGTACTTC. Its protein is CASLDRIPPYEQYF.

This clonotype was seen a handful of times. DNA for the CDR3: TGTGCCAGCAGTTTGGTGGGACAGGGGAAATCGACGAGCGAGACCCAGTACTTC. Protein: CASSLVGQGKSTSETQYF. The chain combines TRBV28 with TRBJ2-5; 10 nucleotides match TRBD1. Germline lookup yields CDR1 MDHEN and CDR2 SYDVKM. V shed 3 bases and J 5 bases; nucleotides not matched to a gene: 15. The CDR3 has 18 amino acids.

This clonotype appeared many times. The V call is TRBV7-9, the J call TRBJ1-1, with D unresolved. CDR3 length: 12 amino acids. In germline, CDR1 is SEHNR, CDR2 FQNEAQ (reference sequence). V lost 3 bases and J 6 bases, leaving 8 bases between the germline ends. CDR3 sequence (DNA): TGTGCCAGCAGCTTGGAGGGCGCTGAAGCTTTCTTT. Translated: CASSLEGAEAFF.

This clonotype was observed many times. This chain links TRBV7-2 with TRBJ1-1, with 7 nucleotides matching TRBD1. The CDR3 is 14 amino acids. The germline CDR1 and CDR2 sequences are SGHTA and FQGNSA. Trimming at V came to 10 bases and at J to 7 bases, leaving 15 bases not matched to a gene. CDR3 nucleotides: TGTGCCACCAAATATGACAGGGATGGTGGTGAAGCTTTCTTT. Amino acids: CATKYDRDGGEAFF.

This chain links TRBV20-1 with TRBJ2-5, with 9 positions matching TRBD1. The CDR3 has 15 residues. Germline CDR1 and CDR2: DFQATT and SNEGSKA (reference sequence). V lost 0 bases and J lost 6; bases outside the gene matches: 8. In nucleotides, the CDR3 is TGCAGTGCTAGAGATCGGGACAGGGACGAAAAGACCCAGTACTTC. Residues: CSARDRDRDEKTQYF.

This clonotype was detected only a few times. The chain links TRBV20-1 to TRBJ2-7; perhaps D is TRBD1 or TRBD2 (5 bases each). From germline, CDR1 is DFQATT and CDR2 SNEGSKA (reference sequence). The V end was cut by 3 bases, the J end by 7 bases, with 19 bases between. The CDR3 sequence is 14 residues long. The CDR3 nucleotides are TGCAGTGCTAGGGGGGATCGTGGCGGTGGGGAGCAGTACTTC. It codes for CSARGDRGGGEQYF.

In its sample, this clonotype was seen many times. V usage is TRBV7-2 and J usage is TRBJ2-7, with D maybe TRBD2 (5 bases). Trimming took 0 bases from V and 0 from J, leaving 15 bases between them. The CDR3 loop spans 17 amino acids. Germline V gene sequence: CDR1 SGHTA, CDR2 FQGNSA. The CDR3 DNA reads TGTGCCAGCAGCTTAGCGCGGGTCGGTCCCAGCTCCTACGAGCAGTACTTC. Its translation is CASSLARVGPSSYEQYF.

The chain's CDR3 is CASKHRDAEAFF. The CDR3 coding sequence is TGTGCCAGTAAGCACAGGGACGCTGAAGCTTTCTTT. The rearrangement links TRBV19 to TRBJ1-1, with a possible D match to TRBD1 (6 bases). The CDR3 extends over 12 amino acids. CDR1 and CDR2 from the germline V gene are LNHDA and SQIVND (reference sequence). The V end was cut by 7 bases, the J end by 6 bases, with 12 bases between.

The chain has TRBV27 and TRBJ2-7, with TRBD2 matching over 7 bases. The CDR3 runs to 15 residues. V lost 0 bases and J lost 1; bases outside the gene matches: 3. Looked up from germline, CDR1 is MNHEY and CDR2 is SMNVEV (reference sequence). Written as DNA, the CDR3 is TGTGCCAGCAGTTTATCGGCGCGGGGGTCCTACGAGCAGTACTTC. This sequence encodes CASSLSARGSYEQYF.

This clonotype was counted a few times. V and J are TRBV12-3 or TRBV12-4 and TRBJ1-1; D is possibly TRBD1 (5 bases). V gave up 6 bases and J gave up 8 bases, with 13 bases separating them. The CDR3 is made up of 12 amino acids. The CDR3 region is CASRRKTEEAFF. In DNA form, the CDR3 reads TGTGCCAGCAGACGAAAGACAGAGGAAGCTTTCTTT.

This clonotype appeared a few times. CDR3 protein: CASSLMAGANTGELFF. The CDR3 coding sequence is TGTGCCAGCAGCTTGATGGCGGGGGCCAACACCGGGGAGCTGTTTTTT. V usage is TRBV7-2 and J usage is TRBJ2-2, with D possibly TRBD2 on 7 matching bases. The germline V and J ends were trimmed by 3 bases and 2 bases, with 13 bases remaining between them. CDR3 length: 16 amino acids. Germline lookup yields CDR1 SGHTA and CDR2 FQGNSA. Using reference TRBV7-2 and TRBJ2-2 for the parts outside the CDR3, the full variable domain is GAGVSQSPSNKVTEKGKDVELRCDPISGHTALYWYRQSLGQGLEFLIYFQGNSAPDKSGLPSDRFSAERTGGSVSTLTIQRTQQEDSAVYLCASSLMAGANTGELFFGEGSRLTVL.

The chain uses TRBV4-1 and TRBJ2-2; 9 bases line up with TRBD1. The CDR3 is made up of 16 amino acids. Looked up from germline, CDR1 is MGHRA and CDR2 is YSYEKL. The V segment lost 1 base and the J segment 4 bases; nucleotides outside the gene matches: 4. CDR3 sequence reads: CASSQGQGVFTGELFF. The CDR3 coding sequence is TGCGCCAGCAGCCAAGGACAGGGGGTGTTCACCGGGGAGCTGTTTTTT.

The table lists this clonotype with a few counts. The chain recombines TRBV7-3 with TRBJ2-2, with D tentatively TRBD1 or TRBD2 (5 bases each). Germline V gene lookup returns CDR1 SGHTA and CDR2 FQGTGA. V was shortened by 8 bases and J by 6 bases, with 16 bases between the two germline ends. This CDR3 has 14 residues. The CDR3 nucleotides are TGTGCCAGCGGGGCCTCTAGCCGGTCCGGGGAGCTGTTTTTT. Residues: CASGASSRSGELFF.

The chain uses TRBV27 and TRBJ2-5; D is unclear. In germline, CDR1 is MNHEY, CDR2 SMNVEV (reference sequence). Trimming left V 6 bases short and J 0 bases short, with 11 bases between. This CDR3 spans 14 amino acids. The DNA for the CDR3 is TGTGCCAGCAGACCTTGGAAGGACCAAGAGACCCAGTACTTC. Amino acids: CASRPWKDQETQYF.

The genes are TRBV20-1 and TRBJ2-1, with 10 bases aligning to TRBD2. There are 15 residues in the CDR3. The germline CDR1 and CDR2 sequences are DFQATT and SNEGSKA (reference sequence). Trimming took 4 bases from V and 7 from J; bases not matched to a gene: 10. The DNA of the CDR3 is TGCAGTGCTAACAGCGGGAGGGCCGGATTGAATGAGCAGTTCTTC. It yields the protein CSANSGRAGLNEQFF.

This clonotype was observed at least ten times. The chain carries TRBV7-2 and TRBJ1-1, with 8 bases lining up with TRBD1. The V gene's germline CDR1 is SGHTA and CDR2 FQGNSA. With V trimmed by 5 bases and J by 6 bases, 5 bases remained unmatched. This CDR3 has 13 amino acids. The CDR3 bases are TGTGCCAGCAGCCCCGGACAGGGTGCTGAAGCTTTCTTT. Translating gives CASSPGQGAEAFF.

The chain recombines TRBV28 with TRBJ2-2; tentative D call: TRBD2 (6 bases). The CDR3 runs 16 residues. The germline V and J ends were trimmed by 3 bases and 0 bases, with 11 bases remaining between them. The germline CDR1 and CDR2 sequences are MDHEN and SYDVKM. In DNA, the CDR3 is TGTGCCAGCAGTTTTTTCGGCGGGACGAACACCGGGGAGCTGTTTTTT. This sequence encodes CASSFFGGTNTGELFF.